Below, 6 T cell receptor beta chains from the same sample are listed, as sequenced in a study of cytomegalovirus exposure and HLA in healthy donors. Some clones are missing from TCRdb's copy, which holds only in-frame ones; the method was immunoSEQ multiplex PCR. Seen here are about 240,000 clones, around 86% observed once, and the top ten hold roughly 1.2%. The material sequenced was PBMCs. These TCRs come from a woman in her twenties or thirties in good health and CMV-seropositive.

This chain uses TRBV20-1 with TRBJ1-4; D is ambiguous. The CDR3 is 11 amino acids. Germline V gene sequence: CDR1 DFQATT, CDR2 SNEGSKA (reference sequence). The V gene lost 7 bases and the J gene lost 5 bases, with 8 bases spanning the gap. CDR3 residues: CSGSRNEKLFF. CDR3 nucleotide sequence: TGCAGTGGTAGCAGAAATGAAAAACTGTTTTTT.

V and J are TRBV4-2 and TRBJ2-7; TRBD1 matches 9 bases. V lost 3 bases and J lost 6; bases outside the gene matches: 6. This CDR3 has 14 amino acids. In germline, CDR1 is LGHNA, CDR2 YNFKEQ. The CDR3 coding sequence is TGTGCCAGCAGCCAGGACCCGACAGGGGGCGAGCAGTACTTC. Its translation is CASSQDPTGGEQYF.

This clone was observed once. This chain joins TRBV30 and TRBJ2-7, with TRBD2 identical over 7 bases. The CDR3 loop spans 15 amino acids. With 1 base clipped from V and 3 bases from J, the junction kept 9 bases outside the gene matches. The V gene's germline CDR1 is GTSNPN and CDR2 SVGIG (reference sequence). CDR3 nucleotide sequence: TGTGCCTGGAGTGGGGGGGGGAGGGATTTCTACGAGCAGTACTTC. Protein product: CAWSGGGRDFYEQYF.

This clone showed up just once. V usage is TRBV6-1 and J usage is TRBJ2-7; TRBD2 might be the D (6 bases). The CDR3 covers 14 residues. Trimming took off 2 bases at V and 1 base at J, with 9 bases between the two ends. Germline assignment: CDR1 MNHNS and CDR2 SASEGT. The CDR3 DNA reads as TGTGCCAGCAGTGAAATGGGACTTTCCTACGAGCAGTACTTC. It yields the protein CASSEMGLSYEQYF.

CDR3 nucleotides: TGTGCCAGCAGTTTACCGGGCCAGGGGCGAAACATTCAGTACTTC. Protein sequence: CASSLPGQGRNIQYF. The chain has TRBV28 and TRBJ2-4, with a weak D call TRBD1 (6 bases). From germline, CDR1 is MDHEN and CDR2 SYDVKM. The CDR3 consists of 15 residues. V lost 2 bases, J lost 6 bases, and 14 bases lay in between.

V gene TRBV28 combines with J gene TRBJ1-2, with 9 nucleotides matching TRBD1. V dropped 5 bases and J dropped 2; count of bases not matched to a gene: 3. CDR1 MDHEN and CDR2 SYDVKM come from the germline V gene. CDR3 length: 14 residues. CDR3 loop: CASSRQGVNYGYTF. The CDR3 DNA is TGTGCCAGCAGTCGACAGGGGGTGAACTATGGCTACACCTTC.